The source of this T cell receptor beta chain is a study of vaccination and CD4 T cells after COVID-19. Study in general: Researchers treated control cultures with a CEFX pool, an HIV-1 Nef pool, or no peptide.

The Oncomine TCR Beta short-read assay generated sequence data from the DNA of cultured CD4+ T cells. Using the QIAamp micro DNA kit, genomic DNA was extracted from the CD4+ T cells that had been cultured. MiXCR, run by TCRdb on the PCR reads, gives a single entry per CDR3 protein. The sample contains 9,500 or so distinct CDR3 sequences, 30% to 45% of which appear only once. CDR3 length equals 13 residues. V gave up 6 bases and J gave up 4 bases, with 9 bases separating them. CDR1 is MNHEY, CDR2 SVGEGT, per germline. Documented treatment: roughly 11-day PBMC culture with coronavirus spike peptide pools or control peptides (ViraFEST assay). During the years 2011-2018, before the COVID-19 pandemic, the unexposed donor's CD4+ T cells were collected. Negative selection isolated the CD4+ T cells once the cells had been cultured for about ten days. Probes of unexposed-donor CD4+ T cells used SARS-CoV-2 S/N and four cold-coronavirus spikes (cells permitting).

Broader study findings: Convalescent patients' clones that were vaccine-specific were spike mono-reactive in 304 of 307 cases.

As to this clonotype: What it binds is not known.

Sequencing used CD4+ T cells from blood, cultured in vitro. The source of this sequence is a human donor in good health. V is TRBV6-2 or TRBV6-3 and J is TRBJ2-2, with a weak D call TRBD1 (6 bases). CDR3 in DNA: TGTGCCAGCAGCCGGACAGCCACCGGGGAGCTGTTTTTT. It encodes CASSRTATGELFF.